Sequencing of this TCR beta chain was carried out in a study of T cell repertoires in enteric fever listed by TCRdb under 2018. Background for the entire study: Working with volunteers who had been experimentally challenged with Salmonella Typhi or Paratyphi A, the study rebuilt the Salmonella-specific repertoire of their circulating effector CD4+ T cells. Live fluorescence barcoding was joined in the study by mass cytometry, by T cell receptor sequencing and by unbiased single-cell cloning. Mass cytometry was used to identify circulating effector CD4+ T cells responding to Salmonella infection. T cells, including ex vivo, were stained with tetramers that had been loaded with variants of the CdtB(105-125) peptide (SP110Y, ST110H). Findings and caveats that apply to the study as a whole: Among the expanded clonotypes were cross-reactive responses to distantly related Salmonella serovars, as well as clones that recognized antigens found only in S. Typhi or S. Paratyphi A. The study pinpointed HlyE and CdtB as immunodominant T cell antigens specific to S. Typhi and S. Paratyphi A. The accumulation of T cells that did not cross-react between serovars appeared to be driven by single amino acid variations in CdtB and PhoN, the immunodominant proteins.

The reads were generated on an Illumina MiSeq. TCRdb ran its own pipeline on the public reads, namely fastp trimming at Q25 and MiXCR clone calling, and kept in-frame beta chains. A single entry per CDR3 protein holds the most common genes and DNA from its merged rows. The sample includes 1,300 to 1,500 distinct CDR3 sequences, with about a third observed a single time. The ten largest clones represent approximately 19% of the sample. Taking its sample share into account, this clonotype is large (0.1 to 1%). Its antigen remains unidentified. No qualities accompany the bases; no much larger clone lies one base away. Taken from cysteine to phenylalanine, the CDR3 has 15 residues. The only DNA kept is the CDR3, 45 bases in frame from the first base. Relative to germline, V is missing 5 bases and J is missing 7 bases, with 8 bases of the junction outside any gene match. Based on the germline V gene, the CDR1 and CDR2 sequences are SGHTA and FQGNSA.

Sequencing input: CCR7- CD38- CD4+ T cells from PBMCs. The TCR originated in a human donor with Salmonella enteric fever, either typhoid or paratyphoid (not recorded which). The chain is assembled from TRBV7-2 and TRBJ1-6; TRBD1 aligns with 7 central bases. The bases are TGTGCCAGCAGCCGACAGGGACAGACAAATTCACCCCTCCACTTT. This codes for CASSRQGQTNSPLHF. The CDR3 plus the reference TRBV7-2 and TRBJ1-6 genes for the other parts give the full variable domain: GAGVSQSPSNKVTEKGKDVELRCDPISGHTALYWYRQSLGQGLEFLIYFQGNSAPDKSGLPSDRFSAERTGGSVSTLTIQRTQQEDSAVYLCASSRQGQTNSPLHFGNGTRLTVT.